Shown below are 2 T cell receptor beta chains from a single sample sequenced in a study of T cell repertoires in cytomegalovirus infection. TCRdb re-called the reads with MiXCR, one entry per CDR3 protein. The table lists some 920,000 distinct CDR3 sequences, roughly 30% of them singletons. The antigens for these receptors are not known. The material was cultured CD8+ T cells from PBMCs, obtained from culture after CMV antigen stimulation. Every receptor here comes from a human donor in good health (CMV status not recorded). Some clones in this sample may be carry-over from other donors' samples.

V is TRBV7-6 and J is TRBJ1-5; 9 bases match TRBD1. The germline V gene has CDR1 SGHVS and CDR2 FNYEAQ. The CDR3 runs 14 residues. V was clipped by 3 bases and J by 7 bases; unmatched bases: 4. CDR3 region: CASSLTGGEQPQHF. CDR3 in DNA: TGTGCCAGCAGCTTGACAGGGGGAGAGCAGCCCCAGCATTTT.

This clonotype showed up just a few times. This chain connects TRBV7-6 to TRBJ2-2; D not resolved. The ends were cut back, 1 base at V and 4 bases at J, with 7 bases in the middle. The germline V gene has CDR1 SGHVS and CDR2 FNYEAQ. CDR3 length: 14 residues. CDR3: CASSLGAFTGELFF. In DNA, the CDR3 is TGTGCCAGCAGCTTAGGGGCCTTCACCGGGGAGCTGTTTTTT.